This T cell receptor beta chain was identified in a study of blood T cell repertoires in COVID-19. Repertoires were generated with immunoSEQ multiplex PCR, while TCRdb's copy carries only in-frame clones and drops some. This sample carries a few hundred thousand clones, 84% of them seen once, and the ten largest clones take roughly 8.6%. The germline gives CDR1 MDHEN, CDR2 SYDVKM. The CDR3 is 13 amino acids. J lost 3 bases, V lost 6 bases, and 2 bases had no gene match. This clonotype was obtained from a human donor in a cohort sampled during active COVID-19. The sample taken for sequencing was peripheral blood. J is TRBJ1-5 and V is TRBV28; TRBD1 agrees at 7 bases. The CDR3 is CASRGTDNQPQHF. In DNA form, the CDR3 reads TGTGCCAGCAGAGGGACAGACAATCAGCCCCAGCATTTT.